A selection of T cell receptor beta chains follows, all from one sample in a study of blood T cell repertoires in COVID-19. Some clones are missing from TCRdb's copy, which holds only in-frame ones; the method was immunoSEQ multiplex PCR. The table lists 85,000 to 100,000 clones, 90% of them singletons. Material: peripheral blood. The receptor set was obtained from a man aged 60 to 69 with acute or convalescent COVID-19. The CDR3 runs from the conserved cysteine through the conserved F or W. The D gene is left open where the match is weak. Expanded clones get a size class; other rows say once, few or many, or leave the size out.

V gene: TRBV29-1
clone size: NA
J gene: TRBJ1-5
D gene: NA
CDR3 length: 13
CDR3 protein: CSALLPGGQPQHF
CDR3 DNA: TGCAGCGCACTCCTGCCCGGGGGTCAGCCCCAGCATTTT

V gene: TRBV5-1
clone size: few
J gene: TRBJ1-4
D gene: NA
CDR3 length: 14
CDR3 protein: CASSSRGGGEKLFF
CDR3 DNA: TGCGCCAGCAGCTCCCGGGGGGGCGGTGAAAAACTGTTTTTT

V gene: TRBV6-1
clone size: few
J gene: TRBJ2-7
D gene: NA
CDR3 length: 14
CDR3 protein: CASSERYSTHEQYF
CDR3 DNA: TGTGCCAGCAGTGAAAGGTACAGTACCCACGAGCAGTACTTC

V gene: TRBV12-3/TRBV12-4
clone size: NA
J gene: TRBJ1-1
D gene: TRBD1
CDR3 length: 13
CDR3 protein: CASRGTGSAEAFF
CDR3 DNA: TGTGCCAGCAGAGGGACAGGGAGCGCTGAAGCTTTCTTT

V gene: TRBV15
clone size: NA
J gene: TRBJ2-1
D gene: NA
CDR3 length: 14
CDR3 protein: CATSRDPIYNEQFF
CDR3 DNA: TGTGCCACCAGCAGAGATCCTATATACAATGAGCAGTTCTTC

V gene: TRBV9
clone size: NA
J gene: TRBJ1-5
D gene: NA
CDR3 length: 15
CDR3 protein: CASSVGAGKYQPQHF
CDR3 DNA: TGTGCCAGCAGCGTAGGAGCGGGGAAGTATCAGCCCCAGCATTTT

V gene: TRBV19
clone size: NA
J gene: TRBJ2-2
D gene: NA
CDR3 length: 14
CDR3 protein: CASRSGQGPGELFF
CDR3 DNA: TGTGCCAGTAGGAGTGGGCAGGGCCCCGGGGAGCTGTTTTTT

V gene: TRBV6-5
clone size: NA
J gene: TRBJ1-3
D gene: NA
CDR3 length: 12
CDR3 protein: CASSSTGNTIYF
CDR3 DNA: TGTGCCAGCAGTTCTACTGGAAACACCATATATTTT

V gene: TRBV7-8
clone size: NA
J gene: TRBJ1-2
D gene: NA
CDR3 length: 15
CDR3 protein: CASSLAWRSNYGYTF
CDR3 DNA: TGTGCCAGCAGCTTAGCCTGGAGGTCTAACTATGGCTACACCTTC

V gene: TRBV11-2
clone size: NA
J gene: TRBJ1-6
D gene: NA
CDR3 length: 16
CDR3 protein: CASSLDWGGFRSPLHF
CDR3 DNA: TGTGCCAGCAGCTTAGATTGGGGGGGCTTCCGGTCACCCCTCCACTTT

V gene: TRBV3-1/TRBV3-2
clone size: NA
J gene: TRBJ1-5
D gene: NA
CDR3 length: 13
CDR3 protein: CASSHAGNQPQHF
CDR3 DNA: TGTGCCAGCAGCCACGCGGGGAATCAGCCCCAGCATTTT

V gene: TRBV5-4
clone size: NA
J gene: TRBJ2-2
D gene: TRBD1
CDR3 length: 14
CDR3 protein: CASSRTGGTGELFF
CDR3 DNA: TGTGCCAGCAGCCGGACAGGGGGCACCGGGGAGCTGTTTTTT

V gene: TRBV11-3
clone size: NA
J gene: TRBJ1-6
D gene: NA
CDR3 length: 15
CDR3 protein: CASSPINHGNSPLHF
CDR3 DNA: TGTGCCAGCAGCCCAATCAACCACGGTAATTCACCCCTCCACTTT

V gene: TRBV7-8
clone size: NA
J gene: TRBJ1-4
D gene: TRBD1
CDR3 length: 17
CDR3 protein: CASSLALRQGDGEKLFF
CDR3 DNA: TGTGCCAGCAGCTTAGCGTTACGGCAGGGGGACGGTGAAAAACTGTTTTTT

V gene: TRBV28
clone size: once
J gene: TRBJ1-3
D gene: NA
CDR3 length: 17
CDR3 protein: CASSLYPGGTVGNTIYF
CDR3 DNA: TGTGCCAGCAGTTTATACCCGGGCGGGACGGTTGGAAACACCATATATTTT

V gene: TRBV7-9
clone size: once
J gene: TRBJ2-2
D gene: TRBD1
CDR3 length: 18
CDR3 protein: CASRPRDRVPDEHRGLFF
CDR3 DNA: TGTGCCAGCAGGCCCCGGGACAGGGTGCCCGACGAACACCGGGGGCTGTTTTTT

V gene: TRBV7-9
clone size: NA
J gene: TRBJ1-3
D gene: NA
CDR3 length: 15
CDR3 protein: CASSPLGSSGNTIYF
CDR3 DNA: TGTGCCAGCAGCCCCCTTGGGAGCTCTGGAAACACCATATATTTT

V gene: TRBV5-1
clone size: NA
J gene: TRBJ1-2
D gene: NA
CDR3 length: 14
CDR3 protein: CASSPEGASYGYTF
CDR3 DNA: TGCGCCAGCAGCCCTGAAGGGGCGAGCTATGGCTACACCTTC

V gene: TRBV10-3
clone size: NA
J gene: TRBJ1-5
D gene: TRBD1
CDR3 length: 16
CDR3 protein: CAISESTGARDQPQHF
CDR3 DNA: TGTGCCATCAGTGAGTCCACAGGGGCCCGGGATCAGCCCCAGCATTTT

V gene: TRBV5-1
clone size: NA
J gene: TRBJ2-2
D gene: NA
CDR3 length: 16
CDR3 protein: CASPGRGQERTGELFF
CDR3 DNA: TGCGCCAGCCCCGGCCGGGGACAAGAGAGGACCGGGGAGCTGTTTTTT

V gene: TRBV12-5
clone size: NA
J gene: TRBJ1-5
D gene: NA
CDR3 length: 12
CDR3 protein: CVPMEGNQPQHF
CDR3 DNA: TGTGTTCCAATGGAGGGCAATCAGCCCCAGCATTTT

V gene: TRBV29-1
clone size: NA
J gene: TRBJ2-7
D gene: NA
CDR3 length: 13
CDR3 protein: CSVENRDNYEQYF
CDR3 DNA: TGCAGCGTTGAAAACCGGGATAACTACGAGCAGTACTTC

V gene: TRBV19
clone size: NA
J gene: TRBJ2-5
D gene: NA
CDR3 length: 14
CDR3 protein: CASSIRHPGETQYF
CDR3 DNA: TGTGCCAGTAGTATCCGACACCCAGGGGAGACCCAGTACTTC

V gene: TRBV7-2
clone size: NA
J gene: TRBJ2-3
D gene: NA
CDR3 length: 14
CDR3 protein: CASSIRLVGDTQYF
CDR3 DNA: TGTGCCAGCAGCATTCGACTAGTTGGAGATACGCAGTATTTT

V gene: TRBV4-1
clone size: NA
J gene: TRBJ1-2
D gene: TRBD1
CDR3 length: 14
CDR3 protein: CASSQATGNYGYTF
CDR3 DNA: TGCGCCAGCAGCCAGGCGACAGGGAACTATGGCTACACCTTC

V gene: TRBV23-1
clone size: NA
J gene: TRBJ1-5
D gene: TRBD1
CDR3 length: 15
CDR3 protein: CASTQTGDGNQPQHF
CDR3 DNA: TGCGCCAGCACCCAGACAGGGGATGGCAATCAGCCCCAGCATTTT

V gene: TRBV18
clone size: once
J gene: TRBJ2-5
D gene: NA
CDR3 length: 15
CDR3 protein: CASSPPSGREEAQYF
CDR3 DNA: TGTGCCAGCTCACCACCCAGCGGCCGGGAAGAGGCCCAGTACTTC

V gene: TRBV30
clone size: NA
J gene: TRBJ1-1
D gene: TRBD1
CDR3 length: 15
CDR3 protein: CAWKGTGGNHREAFF
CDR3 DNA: TGTGCCTGGAAGGGGACAGGGGGCAATCACAGGGAAGCTTTCTTT

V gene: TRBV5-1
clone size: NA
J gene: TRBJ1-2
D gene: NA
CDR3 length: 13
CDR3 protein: CASSSQSDYGYTF
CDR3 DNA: TGCGCCAGCAGCTCTCAATCGGACTATGGCTACACCTTC